Listed below are T cell receptor beta chains from one sample, sequenced in a study of long-term antiretroviral therapy in people with HIV. Sequenced by immunoSEQ multiplex PCR; TCRdb stores in-frame clones only, minus some. The repertoire consists of some 6,000 clones, with roughly 80% occurring once and the leading ten covering roughly 15%. The sequencing here drew on unsorted PBMCs, taken 0.5 years before starting antiretroviral therapy. These receptors all stem from a man aged 35 to 55 with HIV. CDR3s include the opening cysteine and the closing phenylalanine or tryptophan. A D gene is named only where the DNA matches it firmly. Expanded clones get a size class; other rows say once, few or many, or leave the size out.

v_gene	d_gene	j_gene	abundance	CDR3aa	CDR3nt
TRBV10-3	.	TRBJ2-1	.	CATVQLNEQFF	TGTGCCACAGTACAGCTTAATGAGCAGTTCTTC
TRBV6-5	.	TRBJ1-1	.	CASSYRGGEGGAFF	TGTGCCAGCAGTTATCGAGGGGGGGAGGGGGGAGCTTTCTTT
TRBV9	.	TRBJ1-2	.	CASSVGSLSYGYTF	TGTGCCAGCAGCGTGGGTTCTTTGAGCTATGGCTACACCTTC
TRBV5-1	.	TRBJ2-7	.	CASSWGTVGASYEQYF	TGCGCCAGCAGCTGGGGAACGGTCGGCGCCTCCTACGAGCAGTACTTC
TRBV27	.	TRBJ2-7	.	CASLGQADGEQYF	TGTGCCAGCCTGGGGCAGGCGGATGGCGAGCAGTACTTC
TRBV28	TRBD1	TRBJ1-5	.	CASSSQTGGYQPQHF	TGTGCCAGCAGTTCCCAGACAGGGGGCTATCAGCCCCAGCATTTT
TRBV4-1	.	TRBJ2-7	once	CASSQAQGGYEQYF	TGCGCCAGCAGCCAAGCACAGGGTGGCTACGAGCAGTACTTC
TRBV18	TRBD1	TRBJ1-4	.	CASSPLGQGGNEKLFF	TGTGCCAGCTCACCACTTGGACAGGGGGGTAATGAAAAACTGTTTTTT
TRBV10-3	.	TRBJ1-2	.	CAISPQGTHYGYTF	TGTGCCATCAGTCCCCAAGGGACGCACTATGGCTACACCTTC
TRBV7-3	.	TRBJ2-5	.	CASSLNRAETQYF	TGTGCCAGCAGCTTAAACAGGGCAGAGACCCAGTACTTC
TRBV11-3	.	TRBJ1-3	few	CASSNGPGNTIYF	TGTGCCAGCAGCAACGGACCGGGAAACACCATATATTTT
TRBV4-1	.	TRBJ1-1	.	CASSQDAGNTEAFF	TGCGCCAGCAGCCAAGATGCAGGGAACACTGAAGCTTTCTTT
TRBV27	.	TRBJ2-1	.	CASSDRDNDYNEQFF	TGTGCCAGCAGCGACCGGGACAATGACTACAATGAGCAGTTCTTC
TRBV7-3	.	TRBJ1-1	.	CASSSQVNTEAFF	TGTGCCAGCAGCTCTCAGGTTAACACTGAAGCTTTCTTT
TRBV5-1	TRBD1	TRBJ1-2	.	CASSFAGQGSYGYTF	TGCGCCAGCAGCTTCGCGGGACAGGGGAGCTATGGCTACACCTTC
TRBV4-3	.	TRBJ1-4	.	CASSKYHGQNEKLFF	TGCGCCAGCAGCAAATACCATGGACAGAATGAAAAACTGTTTTTT
TRBV4-3	.	TRBJ2-7	.	CASSQSVSGGEQYF	TGCGCCAGCAGCCAGTCAGTTTCCGGGGGCGAGCAGTACTTC
TRBV4-3	TRBD2	TRBJ2-7	few	CASSQDVAGGSTYEQYF	TGCGCCAGCAGCCAAGATGTTGCGGGGGGTTCCACCTACGAGCAGTACTTC
TRBV7-9	.	TRBJ1-2	.	CASSPPWTEYGYTF	TGTGCCAGCAGCCCCCCCTGGACAGAATATGGCTACACCTTC
TRBV4-1	.	TRBJ1-1	.	CASSQDLEQGNTEAFF	TGCGCCAGCAGCCAAGATCTCGAACAAGGGAACACTGAAGCTTTCTTT
TRBV4-3	.	TRBJ2-7	.	CASSQARGGLGYEQYF	TGCGCCAGCAGCCAAGCCCGCGGAGGGCTTGGATACGAGCAGTACTTC
TRBV19	.	TRBJ2-7	.	CASSTDSSSSSYEQYF	TGTGCCAGTAGTACAGACAGCTCTTCTAGCTCCTACGAGCAGTACTTC
TRBV28	TRBD2	TRBJ2-7	.	CASSSASAGGREQYF	TGTGCCAGCAGTTCGGCCTCGGCGGGGGGACGCGAGCAGTACTTC
TRBV5-1	TRBD1	TRBJ2-7	few	CASSDGQGYSDEQYF	TGCGCCAGCAGCGACGGACAGGGATATTCGGACGAGCAGTACTTC
TRBV6-6	TRBD1	TRBJ1-1	.	CASSPGGGTEAFF	TGTGCCAGCAGTCCAGGGGGTGGCACTGAAGCTTTCTTT
TRBV4-3	.	TRBJ1-1	.	CASSQVQGPTEAFF	TGCGCCAGCAGCCAAGTGCAGGGCCCCACTGAAGCTTTCTTT
TRBV9	.	TRBJ2-3	once	CASSGPGVAQPTDTQYF	TGTGCCAGCAGCGGGCCGGGGGTTGCCCAGCCCACAGATACGCAGTATTTT
TRBV27	TRBD1	TRBJ2-4	.	CASGYRGLNIQYF	TGTGCCAGCGGATACAGGGGGCTAAACATTCAGTACTTC
TRBV7-2	.	TRBJ2-3	.	CASSFGGAGDTQYF	TGTGCCAGCAGCTTTGGGGGGGCGGGAGATACGCAGTATTTT
TRBV5-4	.	TRBJ2-5	.	CASSLVRGETQYF	TGTGCCAGCAGCTTGGTCCGGGGAGAGACCCAGTACTTC
TRBV4-1	TRBD1	TRBJ2-7	.	CASSLAEGAREQYF	TGCGCCAGCAGTCTTGCTGAGGGGGCGAGGGAGCAGTACTTC
TRBV28	.	TRBJ2-7	.	CASSPTGSGGSYEQYF	TGTGCCAGCAGTCCGACAGGTTCGGGGGGCTCCTACGAGCAGTACTTC
TRBV11-3	TRBD2	TRBJ2-2	.	CASSRGGLGELFF	TGTGCCAGCAGCCGGGGGGGCCTCGGGGAGCTGTTTTTT
TRBV6-1	TRBD1	TRBJ2-7	few	CASSAPDRASYEQYF	TGTGCCAGCAGTGCTCCGGACAGGGCATCCTACGAGCAGTACTTC
TRBV7-3	.	TRBJ2-2	.	CASSLTAVTGELFF	TGTGCCAGCAGCTTAACAGCGGTAACCGGGGAGCTGTTTTTT
TRBV5-4	TRBD2	TRBJ2-7	once	CASSRSGGLSYEQYF	TGTGCCAGCAGCCGTAGCGGGGGTCTCTCCTACGAGCAGTACTTC
TRBV7-8	TRBD1	TRBJ2-1	.	CASSLPYSGTGSYNEQFF	TGTGCCAGCAGCTTACCTTATTCTGGGACAGGCTCCTACAATGAGCAGTTCTTC
TRBV30	.	TRBJ2-1	.	CAWSGGWRDEQFF	TGTGCCTGGAGTGGGGGATGGAGGGATGAGCAGTTCTTC
TRBV27	.	TRBJ2-7	few	CASSFNTYEQYF	TGTGCCAGCAGTTTCAACACCTACGAGCAGTACTTC
TRBV4-1	.	TRBJ2-7	.	CASSQDQFSYEQYF	TGCGCCAGCAGCCAAGATCAATTCTCCTACGAGCAGTACTTC
TRBV5-1	.	TRBJ1-1	once	CASSYGGWTEAFF	TGCGCCAGCAGCTATGGGGGATGGACTGAAGCTTTCTTT
TRBV7-9	TRBD1	TRBJ2-7	.	CASSPGTGTYEQYF	TGTGCCAGCAGCCCGGGGACAGGGACCTACGAGCAGTACTTC
TRBV19	.	TRBJ1-5	.	CASSKGGQPQHF	TGTGCCAGTAGTAAGGGAGGGCAGCCCCAGCATTTT
TRBV13	TRBD1	TRBJ1-1	.	CASSHLTGPSHTEAFF	TGTGCCAGCAGCCATCTGACAGGGCCGTCCCACACTGAAGCTTTCTTT
TRBV5-1	TRBD2	TRBJ2-3	.	CASSSGGATDTQYF	TGCGCCAGCAGCTCCGGGGGGGCGACAGATACGCAGTATTTT
TRBV6-1	.	TRBJ2-6	.	CASSGGGPFSGANVLTF	TGTGCCAGCAGTGGAGGGGGGCCGTTCTCTGGGGCCAACGTCCTGACTTTC
TRBV6-6	.	TRBJ1-2	.	CASSGDGANYGYTF	TGTGCCAGCAGCGGGGACGGAGCTAACTATGGCTACACCTTC
TRBV5-4	TRBD1	TRBJ1-6	few	CASSFHQGDSPLHF	TGTGCCAGCAGCTTTCACCAGGGGGATTCACCCCTCCACTTT
TRBV19	.	TRBJ2-6	.	CASSIIPSGANVLTF	TGTGCCAGTAGTATAATTCCTAGTGGGGCCAACGTCCTGACTTTC
TRBV30	TRBD1	TRBJ2-3	.	CAWSVGQGTDTQYF	TGTGCCTGGAGTGTAGGACAGGGAACAGATACGCAGTATTTT
TRBV5-6	.	TRBJ2-7	.	CASSLAEYEQYF	TGTGCCAGCAGCTTGGCTGAGTACGAGCAGTACTTC
TRBV6-6	TRBD1	TRBJ1-3	.	CASSYQGTGGGNTIYF	TGTGCCAGCAGTTACCAGGGGACAGGGGGGGGAAACACCATATATTTT
TRBV11-2	.	TRBJ1-5	.	CASSLGLFQPQHF	TGTGCCAGCAGCTTAGGTTTATTTCAGCCCCAGCATTTT
TRBV2	TRBD1	TRBJ1-6	few	CASSGTGGNSPLHF	TGTGCCAGCAGTGGGACAGGGGGGAATTCACCCCTCCACTTT
TRBV29-1	TRBD1	TRBJ2-7	.	CSARQGVGEQYF	TGCAGCGCCCGACAGGGGGTGGGCGAGCAGTACTTC